The 31 T cell receptor beta chains below were found in one sample sequenced in a study of T cells in tuberculosis. Clones were read by immunoSEQ multiplex PCR, and TCRdb kept only the in-frame ones, dropping some. The repertoire has about 36,000 clones, about 93% of them found once; the top ten carry about 6.7%. The material sequenced was PBMCs. Receptor source: a donor under 30 with latent tuberculosis or without tuberculosis infection.

V gene TRBV7-9 combines with J gene TRBJ1-2; D uncertain. CDR3 length: 13 residues. V dropped 5 bases and J dropped 5 bases, with 12 bases sitting between them. Germline lookup yields CDR1 SEHNR and CDR2 FQNEAQ (reference sequence). The CDR3 DNA reads as TGTGCCAGCAGCGTAACTCCGAAGTATGGCTACACCTTC. This sequence encodes CASSVTPKYGYTF.

V and J are TRBV21-1 and TRBJ2-1; the table's D call, TRBD2, has no DNA check behind it. TRBV21-1 is a pseudogene. This CDR3 is built from 15 residues. The CDR3 DNA reads TGTGCCAGCAGCAATCGGCGGGGGGGTGAGAATGAGCAGTTCTTC. Its protein is CASSNRRGGENEQFF.

This chain links TRBV15 with TRBJ2-7; 14 bases fit TRBD2. V lost 4 bases to trimming and J lost 7 bases; unmatched junction nucleotides: 3. The germline V gene encodes CDR1 LNHNV and CDR2 YYDKDF (reference sequence). The length of the CDR3 is 14 residues. The chain's CDR3 is CATSKGLAGGEQYF. In nucleotides, the CDR3 is TGTGCCACCAGCAAAGGACTAGCGGGGGGTGAGCAGTACTTC.

This rearrangement joins TRBV9 to TRBJ1-2; D possibly corresponds to TRBD1 (6 bases). The CDR3 is 15 residues long. Per the germline V gene, CDR1 is SGDLS and CDR2 is YYNGEE. V shed 0 bases and J shed 8 bases, with 17 bases lying between them. CDR3 nucleotides: TGTGCCAGCAGCGTAGCGATACAGGGTGCGGAGGGCTACACCTTC. Translating gives CASSVAIQGAEGYTF. The whole variable domain, remainder taken from reference TRBV9 and TRBJ1-2, is DSGVTQTPKHLITATGQRVTLRCSPRSGDLSVYWYQQSLDQGLQFLIQYYNGEERAKGNILERFSAQQFPDLHSELNLSSLELGDSALYFCASSVAIQGAEGYTFGSGTRLTVV.

This chain connects TRBV6-5 to TRBJ2-7, with D possibly matching TRBD1 (6 bases). CDR1 MNHEY and CDR2 SVGAGI come from the germline V gene. The CDR3 has 11 residues. Trimming left V 10 bases short and J 3 bases short, with 10 bases between. The CDR3 here is CATSTGYEQYF. The DNA of the CDR3 is TGTGCCACCTCGACAGGCTACGAGCAGTACTTC.

This clone was detected only once. This rearrangement joins TRBV30 to TRBJ2-7; D is ambiguous. From germline, CDR1 is GTSNPN and CDR2 SVGIG (reference sequence). This CDR3 contains 13 residues. Trimming left V 2 bases short and J 4 bases short, with 12 bases between. CDR3 protein: CAWSPDPGYEQYF. CDR3 nucleotides: TGTGCCTGGAGTCCCGATCCGGGTTACGAGCAGTACTTC.

This rearrangement joins TRBV29-1 to TRBJ1-1; D ambiguous. Trimming removed 4 bases from V and 10 bases from J, with 13 bases in between. CDR3 length: 11 amino acids. The germline gives CDR1 SQVTM, CDR2 ANQGSEA. The CDR3 nucleotides are TGCAGCGTTGCCGGAGACTTTGGAGCTTTCTTT. Its translation is CSVAGDFGAFF.

The chain has TRBV6-6 and TRBJ1-4; 9 nucleotides agree with TRBD1. Germline-derived CDR1 and CDR2 are MNHNY and SVGAGI (reference sequence). The CDR3 is made up of 16 amino acids. J lost 5 bases, V lost 8 bases, and 12 bases had no gene match. The CDR3 loop reads CASSPRDREPNEKLFF. The CDR3 DNA follows: TGTGCCAGCTCGCCCCGGGACAGGGAGCCCAATGAAAAACTGTTTTTT.

The chain has TRBV7-2 and TRBJ1-5; the match to TRBD1 covers 10 bases. The V gene's germline CDR1 is SGHTA and CDR2 FQGNSA. This CDR3 has 18 residues. Trimming removed 5 bases from V and 2 bases from J; junction bases left unmatched: 12. This chain's CDR3 is CASSPLPGQGFGNQPQHF. CDR3 bases: TGTGCCAGCAGCCCGTTACCGGGACAGGGGTTTGGCAATCAGCCCCAGCATTTT. Variable domain in full (rest from reference TRBV7-2 and TRBJ1-5): GAGVSQSPSNKVTEKGKDVELRCDPISGHTALYWYRQSLGQGLEFLIYFQGNSAPDKSGLPSDRFSAERTGGSVSTLTIQRTQQEDSAVYLCASSPLPGQGFGNQPQHFGDGTRLSIL.

The J gene is TRBJ2-5, the V gene TRBV7-6; no clear D. CDR3 length: 15 amino acids. V dropped 1 base and J dropped 1 base, with 10 bases sitting between them. In germline, CDR1 is SGHVS, CDR2 FNYEAQ. CDR3 nucleotide sequence: TGTGCCAGCAGCTTAGGACCCAGGATCCAAGAGACCCAGTACTTC. This gives the protein CASSLGPRIQETQYF. Full variable domain (outside the CDR3, taken from reference TRBV7-6 and TRBJ2-5): GAGVSQSPRYKVTKRGQDVALRCDPISGHVSLYWYRQALGQGPEFLTYFNYEAQQDKSGLPNDRFSAERPEGSISTLTIQRTEQRDSAMYRCASSLGPRIQETQYFGPGTRLLVL.

This rearrangement joins TRBV30 to TRBJ2-2; D gene ambiguous. The CDR3 spans 16 residues. CDR1 and CDR2 from the germline V gene are GTSNPN and SVGIG (reference sequence). V lost 6 bases, J lost 3 bases, and 20 bases lay in between. The CDR3 protein is CACPPSAGSDTGELFF. The CDR3 bases are TGTGCCTGTCCCCCATCGGCAGGTTCGGACACCGGGGAGCTGTTTTTT.

This chain uses TRBV10-3 with TRBJ1-1; 10 nucleotides align to TRBD1. The CDR3 covers 16 residues. V gave up 5 bases and J gave up 2 bases; unmatched junction bases: 8. The germline V gene encodes CDR1 ENHRY and CDR2 SYGVKD. CDR3 residues: CAISPGQGNLNTEAFF. CDR3 in DNA: TGTGCCATCAGTCCGGGACAGGGGAACCTAAACACTGAAGCTTTCTTT.

The V and J genes are TRBV7-9 and TRBJ2-7; D may be TRBD2 (5 bases). This CDR3 has 12 residues. V was pared by 1 base and J by 4 bases, with 5 bases between. The germline CDR1 and CDR2 sequences are SEHNR and FQNEAQ (reference sequence). The CDR3 DNA is TGTGCCAGCAGCTTAGGGACTTACGAGCAGTACTTC. Translation: CASSLGTYEQYF.

The chain combines TRBV4-3 with TRBJ1-6; no clear D. The CDR3 runs 16 residues. V lost 3 bases and J lost 8, with 17 bases in between. Looked up from germline, CDR1 is LGHNA and CDR2 is YSLEER. The CDR3: CASSQTDVEGYSPLHF. For the CDR3, the DNA is TGCGCCAGCAGCCAGACGGACGTAGAGGGTTATTCACCCCTCCACTTT.

The table lists this clone with a few counts. V usage is TRBV27 and J usage is TRBJ1-4; D is possibly TRBD1 (5 bases). The CDR3 runs to 19 residues. CDR1 is MNHEY and CDR2 is SMNVEV in the germline V gene (reference sequence). Between the trimmed V and J ends, which lost 2 bases and 6 bases, there was a span of 25 bases. CDR3 sequence: CASSLVSGRQNLLDEKLFF. The CDR3 DNA follows: TGTGCCAGCAGTTTAGTATCAGGGCGACAGAACCTTTTGGATGAAAAACTGTTTTTT.

This clone was seen a single time. This chain uses TRBV9 with TRBJ1-3; D perhaps matches TRBD1 (6 bases). V lost 3 bases and J 2 bases, leaving 6 bases between the germline ends. The CDR3 loop spans 13 amino acids. The germline V gene has CDR1 SGDLS and CDR2 YYNGEE. The CDR3 sequence: CASSGQAGNTIYF. CDR3 DNA sequence: TGTGCCAGCAGCGGACAGGCTGGAAACACCATATATTTT.

The genes are TRBV7-2 and TRBJ1-1; D is unresolved. This CDR3 is 13 amino acids long. Germline V CDR1 and CDR2: SGHTA, FQGNSA. Deletions cut 6 bases from V and 0 bases from J, with 8 bases between. The CDR3 loop is CASRQNMNTEAFF. The DNA of the CDR3 is TGTGCCAGCAGACAAAACATGAACACTGAAGCTTTCTTT.

The chain links TRBV11-2 to TRBJ2-7; D not resolved. The V gene lost 4 bases and the J gene lost 2 bases, with 12 bases spanning the gap. There are 14 residues in the CDR3. Germline values: CDR1 SGHAT, CDR2 FQNNGV. CDR3 sequence (DNA): TGTGCCAGCAGCTACAGCTTTTCACCCTACGAGCAGTACTTC. This sequence encodes CASSYSFSPYEQYF.

This clone was detected a few times. This chain joins TRBV19 and TRBJ1-6, with D perhaps TRBD1 (5 bases). CDR3 length: 14 residues. Trimming cost V 2 bases and J 8 bases, with 10 bases left between them. Germline V gene data show CDR1 as LNHDA and CDR2 as SQIVND (reference sequence). Here the CDR3 reads CASSIKGRDSPLHF. In nucleotides, the CDR3 is TGTGCCAGTAGTATAAAGGGGAGGGATTCACCCCTCCACTTT.

The chain is built from TRBV19 and TRBJ1-2; D is undetermined. The germline gives CDR1 LNHDA, CDR2 SQIVND (reference sequence). This CDR3 contains 16 residues. V was shortened by 7 bases and J by 0 bases, with 18 bases between the two germline ends. CDR3 coding DNA: TGTGCCAGTAACCATCCCCCTTCGGGGTCTAACTATGGCTACACCTTC. Encoded protein: CASNHPPSGSNYGYTF.

The V and J genes are TRBV11-2 and TRBJ2-1; a possible D gene is TRBD2 (5 bases). CDR3 length: 15 residues. Germline loops: CDR1 SGHAT, CDR2 FQNNGV. V was cut by 8 bases and J by 4 bases, with 18 bases left in between. CDR3 coding DNA: TGTGCCAGCTCCAGCTTGGTGGGAGCGTACAATGAGCAGTTCTTC. Protein product: CASSSLVGAYNEQFF.

The J gene is TRBJ1-2, the V gene TRBV2; no reliable D call. V lost 9 bases to trimming and J lost 6 bases, with 17 bases between them. The CDR3 is 13 residues long. Germline CDR1 is SNHLY and CDR2 is FYNNEI. CDR3 loop: CASQPVLRDGYTF. The CDR3 DNA sequence: TGTGCCAGTCAACCAGTACTAAGAGATGGCTACACCTTC. The variable domain in full, completed from reference TRBV2 and TRBJ1-2, reads EPEVTQTPSHQVTQMGQEVILRCVPISNHLYFYWYRQILGQKVEFLVSFYNNEISEKSEIFDDQFSVERPDGSNFTLKIRSTKLEDSAMYFCASQPVLRDGYTFGSGTRLTVV.

The rearrangement links TRBV5-4 to TRBJ2-7; 9 positions agree with TRBD2. CDR1 and CDR2 from the germline V gene are SGHNT and YYREEE (reference sequence). The CDR3 has 15 amino acids. V shed 6 bases and J 2 bases; nucleotides not matched to a gene: 9. Here the CDR3 DNA reads TGTGCCAGCACAGACGGCGGCGGGGGGGCCTACGAGCAGTACTTC. It specifies CASTDGGGGAYEQYF.

The chain combines TRBV9 with TRBJ2-1; unclear D gene. With 0 bases removed from V and 4 bases from J, the gap between germline ends came to 5 bases. CDR3 size: 13 residues. The V gene's germline CDR1 is SGDLS and CDR2 YYNGEE. Here the CDR3 DNA reads TGTGCCAGCAGCGTAGGTCGGTACAATGAGCAGTTCTTC. Translation gives CASSVGRYNEQFF.

The V and J genes are TRBV6-6 and TRBJ2-3; D perhaps matches TRBD2 (6 bases). CDR3 length: 14 amino acids. V dropped 4 bases and J dropped 3 bases, with 11 bases sitting between them. The germline V gene has CDR1 MNHNY and CDR2 SVGAGI (reference sequence). The CDR3 loop is CASSSLGGTDTQYF. The CDR3 nucleotides are TGTGCCAGCAGTTCGTTGGGGGGTACAGATACGCAGTATTTT.

This chain joins TRBV30 and TRBJ1-1; no firm D call. The CDR3 is 12 amino acids. The germline CDR1 and CDR2 sequences are GTSNPN and SVGIG (reference sequence). V lost 4 bases and J lost 3, with 9 bases in between. The CDR3 is CAWKGGHTEAFF. The CDR3 DNA follows: TGTGCCTGGAAAGGCGGTCACACTGAAGCTTTCTTT.

The CDR3 protein is CASSSGGLNYGYTF. Written as DNA, the CDR3 is TGCGCCAGCAGCTCCGGGGGACTTAACTATGGCTACACCTTC. The chain has TRBV5-1 and TRBJ1-2; tentatively, D is TRBD1 (5 bases). The CDR3 covers 14 residues. The V and J ends lost 3 bases and 1 base respectively, with 10 bases between them. Germline values: CDR1 SGHRS, CDR2 YFSETQ. Filled out from reference TRBV5-1 and TRBJ1-2, the complete variable domain reads KAGVTQTPRYLIKTRGQQVTLSCSPISGHRSVSWYQQTPGQGLQFLFEYFSETQRNKGNFPGRFSGRQFSNSRSEMNVSTLELGDSALYLCASSSGGLNYGYTFGSGTRLTVV.

This chain joins TRBV4-2 and TRBJ1-2, with 7 positions matching TRBD1. Losses at the gene ends were 3 bases for V and 0 bases for J; bases not matched to a gene: 4. Germline assignment: CDR1 LGHNA and CDR2 YNFKEQ. The CDR3 spans 15 residues. CDR3 bases: TGTGCCAGCAGCCACCAGGGACAGACTAACTATGGCTACACCTTC. Encoded protein: CASSHQGQTNYGYTF.

The genes are TRBV7-2 and TRBJ1-2, with TRBD1 identical over 9 bases. There are 14 residues in the CDR3. V gave up 4 bases and J gave up 9 bases; unmatched junction bases: 9. Looked up from germline, CDR1 is SGHTA and CDR2 is FQGNSA. CDR3 residues: CASSSDRGNGRYTF. DNA of the CDR3: TGTGCCAGCAGCTCGGACAGGGGTAATGGTCGCTACACCTTC.

The V and J genes are TRBV2 and TRBJ2-1; the match to TRBD2 covers 8 bases. The junction had 14 bases not matched to a gene; V was cut back by 6 bases and J by 10 bases. CDR3 size: 15 residues. CDR1 is SNHLY and CDR2 is FYNNEI in the germline V gene. CDR3: CASRELAGGSKEQFF. Here the CDR3 DNA reads TGTGCCAGCAGGGAACTGGCGGGAGGATCGAAGGAGCAGTTCTTC. Variable domain in full (rest from reference TRBV2 and TRBJ2-1): EPEVTQTPSHQVTQMGQEVILRCVPISNHLYFYWYRQILGQKVEFLVSFYNNEISEKSEIFDDQFSVERPDGSNFTLKIRSTKLEDSAMYFCASRELAGGSKEQFFGPGTRLTVL.

This chain links TRBV7-9 with TRBJ1-2, with 8 bases identical to TRBD1. Germline CDR1 is SEHNR and CDR2 is FQNEAQ (reference sequence). V lost 4 bases, J lost 5 bases, and 6 bases stayed unmatched. This CDR3 is 14 amino acids long. The chain's CDR3 is CASSSWDRIYGYTF. The CDR3 DNA is TGTGCCAGCAGCTCGTGGGACAGGATTTATGGCTACACCTTC.